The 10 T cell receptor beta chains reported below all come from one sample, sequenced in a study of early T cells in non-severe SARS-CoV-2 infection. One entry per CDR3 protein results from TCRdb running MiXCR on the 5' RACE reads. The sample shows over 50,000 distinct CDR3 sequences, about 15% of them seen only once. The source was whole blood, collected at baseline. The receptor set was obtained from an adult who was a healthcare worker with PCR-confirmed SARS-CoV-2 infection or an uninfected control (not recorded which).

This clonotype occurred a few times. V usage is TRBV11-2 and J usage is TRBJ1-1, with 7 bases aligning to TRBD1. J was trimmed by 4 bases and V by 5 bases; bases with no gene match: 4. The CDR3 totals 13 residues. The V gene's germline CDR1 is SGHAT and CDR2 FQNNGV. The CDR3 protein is CASSQTGSTEAFF. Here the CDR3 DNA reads TGTGCCAGCAGCCAGACAGGGAGCACTGAAGCTTTCTTT.

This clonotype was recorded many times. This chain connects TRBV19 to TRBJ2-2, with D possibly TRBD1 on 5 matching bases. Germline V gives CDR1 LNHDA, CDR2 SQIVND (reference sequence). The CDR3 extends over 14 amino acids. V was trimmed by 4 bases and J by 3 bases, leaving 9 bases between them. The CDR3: CASSNDRDTGELFF. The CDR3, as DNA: TGTGCCAGTAGTAACGACAGAGACACCGGGGAGCTGTTTTTT. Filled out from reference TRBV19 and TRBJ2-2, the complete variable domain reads DGGITQSPKYLFRKEGQNVTLSCEQNLNHDAMYWYRQDPGQGLRLIYYSQIVNDFQKGDIAEGYSVSREKKESFPLTVTSAQKNPTAFYLCASSNDRDTGELFFGEGSRLTVL.

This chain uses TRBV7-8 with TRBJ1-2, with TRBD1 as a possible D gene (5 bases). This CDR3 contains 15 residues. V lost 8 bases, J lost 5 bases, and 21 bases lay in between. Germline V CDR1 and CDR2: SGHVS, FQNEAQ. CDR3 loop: CASLPDTSVRYGYTF. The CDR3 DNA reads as TGTGCCAGCCTTCCGGACACTTCGGTACGATATGGCTACACCTTC.

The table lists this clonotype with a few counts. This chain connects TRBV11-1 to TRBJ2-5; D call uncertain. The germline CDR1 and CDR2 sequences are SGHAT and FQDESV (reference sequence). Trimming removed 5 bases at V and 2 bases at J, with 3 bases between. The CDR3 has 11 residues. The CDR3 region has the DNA TGTGCCAGCAGCCGACAAGAGACCCAGTACTTC. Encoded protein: CASSRQETQYF.

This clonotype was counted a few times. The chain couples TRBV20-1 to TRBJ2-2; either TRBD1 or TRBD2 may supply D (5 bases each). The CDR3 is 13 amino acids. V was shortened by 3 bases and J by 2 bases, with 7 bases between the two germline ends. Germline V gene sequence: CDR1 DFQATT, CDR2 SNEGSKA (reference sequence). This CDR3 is CSASGANTGELFF. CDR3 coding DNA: TGCAGTGCTAGCGGGGCCAACACCGGGGAGCTGTTTTTT.

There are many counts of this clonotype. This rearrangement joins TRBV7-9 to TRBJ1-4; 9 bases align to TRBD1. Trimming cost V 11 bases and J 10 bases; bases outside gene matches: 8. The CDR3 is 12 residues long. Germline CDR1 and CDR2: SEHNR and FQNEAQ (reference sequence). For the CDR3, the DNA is TGTGCCCCAGGGGACAGGGAAGGAAAACTGTTTTTT. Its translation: CAPGDREGKLFF.

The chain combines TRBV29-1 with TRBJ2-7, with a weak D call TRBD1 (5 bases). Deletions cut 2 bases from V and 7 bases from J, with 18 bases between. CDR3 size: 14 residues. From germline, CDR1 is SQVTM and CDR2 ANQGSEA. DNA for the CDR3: TGCAGCGTTGAACACTATGCAGGGAATAGAGAGCAGTACTTC. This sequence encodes CSVEHYAGNREQYF.

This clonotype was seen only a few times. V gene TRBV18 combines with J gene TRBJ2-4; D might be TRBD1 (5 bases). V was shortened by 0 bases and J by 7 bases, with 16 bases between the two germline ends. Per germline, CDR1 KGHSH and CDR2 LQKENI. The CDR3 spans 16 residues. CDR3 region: CASSPPRQTTGNIQYF. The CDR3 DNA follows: TGTGCCAGCTCACCACCGCGACAGACGACCGGGAACATTCAGTACTTC.

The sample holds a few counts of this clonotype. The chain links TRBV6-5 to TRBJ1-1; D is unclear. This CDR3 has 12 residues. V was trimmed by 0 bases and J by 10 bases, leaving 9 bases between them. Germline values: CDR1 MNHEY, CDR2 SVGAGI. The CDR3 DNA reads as TGTGCCAGCAGTTACTCCCATAGCGTAGCTTTCTTT. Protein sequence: CASSYSHSVAFF.

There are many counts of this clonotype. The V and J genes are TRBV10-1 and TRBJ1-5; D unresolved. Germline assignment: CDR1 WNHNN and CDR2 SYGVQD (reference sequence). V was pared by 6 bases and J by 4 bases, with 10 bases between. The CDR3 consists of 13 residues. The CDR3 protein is CASSSGPNQPQHF. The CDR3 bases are TGCGCCAGCAGCTCAGGTCCTAATCAGCCCCAGCATTTT.